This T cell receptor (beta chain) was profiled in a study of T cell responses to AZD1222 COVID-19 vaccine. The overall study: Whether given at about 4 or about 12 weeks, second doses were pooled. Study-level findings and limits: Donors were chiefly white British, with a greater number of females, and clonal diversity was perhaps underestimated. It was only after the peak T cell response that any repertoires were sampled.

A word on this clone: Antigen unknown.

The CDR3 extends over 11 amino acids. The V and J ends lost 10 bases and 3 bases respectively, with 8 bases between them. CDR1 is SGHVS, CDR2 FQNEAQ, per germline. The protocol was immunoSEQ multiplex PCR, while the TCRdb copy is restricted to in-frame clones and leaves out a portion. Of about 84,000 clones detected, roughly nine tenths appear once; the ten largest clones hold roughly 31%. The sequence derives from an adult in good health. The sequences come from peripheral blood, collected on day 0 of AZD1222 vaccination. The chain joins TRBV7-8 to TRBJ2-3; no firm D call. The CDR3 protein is CATSQTDTQYF. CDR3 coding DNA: TGTGCCACAAGCCAAACAGATACGCAGTATTTT.